Listed below are T cell receptor beta chains from one sample, sequenced in a study of blood T cell repertoires in COVID-19. Only in-frame clones appear in the TCRdb table, and some are missing; sequencing was by immunoSEQ multiplex PCR. Of 40,000 to 50,000 clones listed, about 90% are singletons. The sequencing sample was made of peripheral blood. Receptors were obtained from a man between 70 and 80 years old with active COVID-19. Both conserved end residues are part of each CDR3. The D gene is left open where the match is weak. Size is stated for part of the rows, as once, few or many counts, or as a class when the clone is expanded.

TRBJ1-6,NA,TRBV10-2,TRBD1,TGCGCCAGCAGTCTGAGTTCCAGAAGGTCAGGGGGATATAATTCACCCTTCCACTTT,CASSLSSRRSGGYNSPFHF
TRBJ2-3,NA,TRBV13,TRBD2,TGTGCCAGCAGCTTAGTACTAGCGGGGGGCCCTAGCACAGATACGCAGTATTTT,CASSLVLAGGPSTDTQYF
TRBJ1-4,NA,TRBV5-1,TRBD1,TGCGCCAGCAGCCTGGACAGGACTAATGAAAAACTGTTTTTT,CASSLDRTNEKLFF
TRBJ1-2,NA,TRBV6-5,TRBD1,TGTGCCAGCAGAAAAACCGGGACAGGGAATGGCTACACCTTC,CASRKTGTGNGYTF
TRBJ2-5,NA,TRBV28,TRBD1,TGTGCCAGCAGTCGATACAGGGGTGAGACCCAGTACTTC,CASSRYRGETQYF
TRBJ2-7,NA,TRBV5-4,TRBD1,TGTGCCACCTGGGACAGGGGAGCCTCTCCCGAGCAGTACTTC,CATWDRGASPEQYF
TRBJ2-1,NA,TRBV7-2,NA,TGTGCCAGCAGCTTAGTTCTAGCGACGAATGAGCAGTTCTTC,CASSLVLATNEQFF
TRBJ1-2,NA,TRBV25-1,NA,TGTGCCAGCAGTGATGAAAGCTTCCCTACCTATGGCTACACCTTC,CASSDESFPTYGYTF
TRBJ2-7,NA,TRBV3-1/TRBV3-2,NA,TGTGCCAGCAGCCCAGCTTTAGGGGGGGTGAAGGGGGAGCAGTACTTC,CASSPALGGVKGEQYF
TRBJ1-5,few,TRBV7-9,NA,TGTGCCAGCAGCGTTAGAGGAGATCAGCCCCAGCATTTT,CASSVRGDQPQHF
TRBJ2-7,NA,TRBV12-3/TRBV12-4,TRBD1,TGTGCCAGCCGTAAGACAGGGATGTTCGAGCGGTACTTC,CASRKTGMFERYF
TRBJ2-7,NA,TRBV4-2,TRBD1,TGTGCCAGCAGCCAAGCTGGACAGGGGGCCAGAGAGCAGTACTTC,CASSQAGQGAREQYF
TRBJ2-5,few,TRBV29-1,TRBD2,TGCAGCGTTGCCCGACTAGCGGGGGTCGGGGAGACCCAGTACTTC,CSVARLAGVGETQYF
TRBJ2-5,NA,TRBV4-2,TRBD2,TGTGCCAGCAGCCAAGAAGGGGATCAGCGGGGGTGGCAAGAGACCCAGTACTTC,CASSQEGDQRGWQETQYF
TRBJ2-7,NA,TRBV27,TRBD2,TGTGCCAGCAGTCCGCTAACCACTAGCGGGAGCTCCTACGAGCAGTACTTC,CASSPLTTSGSSYEQYF
TRBJ2-2,NA,TRBV28,TRBD1,TGTGCCAGCAGTTTATTGGGACAGGTGGTCGGGGAGCTGTTTTTT,CASSLLGQVVGELFF
TRBJ2-7,NA,TRBV19,TRBD2,TGTGCCAGTAGTATTATAGGGGAGGGAGACAGCGAGCAGTACTTC,CASSIIGEGDSEQYF
TRBJ1-2,NA,TRBV29-1,NA,TGCAGCGTCACCAATCAGGTTAGCTACACCTTC,CSVTNQVSYTF
TRBJ1-1,NA,TRBV5-6,TRBD1,TGTGCCAGCAGCTTGGACGGACAGGGGGCGAGGGAAGCTTTCTTT,CASSLDGQGAREAFF
TRBJ1-2,few,TRBV10-3,TRBD1,TGTGCCATCAACCGGGACAGCGCACTCACTAACTATGGCTACACCTTC,CAINRDSALTNYGYTF
TRBJ1-1,NA,TRBV24-1,TRBD1,TGTGCCACCAAAGGGGGCCGGACTGAAGCTTTCTTT,CATKGGRTEAFF
TRBJ1-1,NA,TRBV7-2,TRBD1,TGTGCCAGCAGCCGCACCGGGACAGGCTCTGAAGCTTTCTTT,CASSRTGTGSEAFF
TRBJ2-5,NA,TRBV15,TRBD1,TGTGCCACCGGAACGGGACAGGGACAAGGGACCCAGTACTTC,CATGTGQGQGTQYF
TRBJ2-5,NA,TRBV27,NA,TGTGCCAGCACAACGGGGGGCAGAGAGACCCAGTACTTC,CASTTGGRETQYF
TRBJ2-1,NA,TRBV18,TRBD2,TGTGCCAGCTCACCACCCCACTCTAGCGGGGGCTACAATGAGCAGTTCTTC,CASSPPHSSGGYNEQFF
TRBJ1-1,NA,TRBV27,NA,TGTGCCAGCGGGCGTAAGGAGGACACTGAAGCTTTCTTT,CASGRKEDTEAFF
TRBJ1-1,NA,TRBV10-2,NA,TGCGCCAGCAGTGACGTCGGGGGATTGAACACTGAAGCTTTCTTT,CASSDVGGLNTEAFF
TRBJ2-2,NA,TRBV24-1,NA,TGTGCCACCAGTGTCCCGACGGAGGGTAGTACCGGGGAGCTGTTTTTT,CATSVPTEGSTGELFF